This note documents a single TCR beta chain sequence. Antigen unknown. The V gene's germline CDR1 is SGDLS and CDR2 YYNGEE. There are 14 residues in the CDR3. V was trimmed by 4 bases and J by 4 bases, leaving 14 bases between them. The cohort excluded patients with autoimmune disease history or systemic immunosuppression. Baseline was the first blood sampling point, followed by cycle 4 day 1 and cycle 7 day 1. This sample is part of a study of OX40 agonist ivuxolimab in advanced cancers. TCRdb's table, derived via immunoSEQ multiplex PCR, lists solely in-frame clones and lacks some. The sample records some 70,000 clones, about 82% being singletons. Study observations and caveats: CD4+ and CD8+ blood T cells expanded clonally by week 6 at 0.1 to 3.0 mg/kg. Researchers did not determine the expanded peripheral T cells' antigen specificity.

V usage is TRBV9 and J usage is TRBJ1-1, with D hard to call. The sample in question was CD4+ or CD8+ T cells sorted from blood, obtained in a trial of the OX40 agonist ivuxolimab. The origin of this receptor is an adult with an advanced solid tumor such as melanoma, head and neck, liver or kidney cancer. The CDR3 DNA follows: TGTGCCAGCAGCATGTCAGGAGGGCGCACTGAAGCTTTCTTT. Its translation: CASSMSGGRTEAFF.